Below, 32 T cell receptor beta chains from the same sample are listed, as sequenced in a study of Ad26.COV2.S vaccination and SARS-CoV-2 variants. Measured with immunoSEQ multiplex PCR; TCRdb has only the in-frame clones, and not every one. The table records 380,000 or so clones, around 88% of them present only once. As for treatment: some 20 received Ad26.COV2.S at low or high dose, single or two shots; about five received placebo; per-sample allocation not given. After the first vaccine or placebo injection, samples were drawn on day 63. The material sequenced was peripheral blood, taken in a trial of Ad26.COV2.S vaccine versus placebo. These receptors were taken from a person between 18 and 60 years old who received the Ad26.COV2.S COVID-19 vaccine or a placebo.

CDR3 DNA sequence: TGTGCCAGCAGCCGCCTAGCGGGAGGTGGCGATGAGCAGTTCTTC. Its translation: CASSRLAGGGDEQFF. V usage is TRBV7-9 and J usage is TRBJ2-1; TRBD2 aligns across 11 bases. Germline V CDR1 and CDR2: SEHNR, FQNEAQ (reference sequence). V lost 5 bases to trimming and J lost 8 bases; unmatched junction nucleotides: 8. The CDR3 extends over 15 amino acids.

Many counts were recorded for this clone. This chain joins TRBV2 and TRBJ2-2; D gene unclear. Trimming stripped 7 bases from V and 0 bases from J, with 9 bases between. The CDR3 spans 14 residues. The germline V gene has CDR1 SNHLY and CDR2 FYNNEI. CDR3 DNA: TGTGCCAGCAAGGGTTCCCCGAACACCGGGGAGCTGTTTTTT. Residues: CASKGSPNTGELFF. Looking up the rest from reference TRBV2 and TRBJ2-2 gives the full variable domain: EPEVTQTPSHQVTQMGQEVILRCVPISNHLYFYWYRQILGQKVEFLVSFYNNEISEKSEIFDDQFSVERPDGSNFTLKIRSTKLEDSAMYFCASKGSPNTGELFFGEGSRLTVL.

CDR3 region: CASSPLGAQQINEQFF. In DNA, the CDR3 is TGTGCCAGCAGCCCCTTAGGGGCCCAACAGATTAATGAGCAGTTCTTC. J is TRBJ2-1 and V is TRBV3-1 (or the pseudogene TRBV3-2); the D gene is possibly TRBD1 (5 bases). Germline V CDR1 and CDR2: LGHDT, YNNKEL (reference sequence). This CDR3 spans 16 amino acids. The V and J ends lost 4 bases and 7 bases respectively, with 20 bases between them.

The J gene is TRBJ2-6, the V gene TRBV5-8; D unclear. V lost 0 bases and J lost 1, with 8 bases in between. Germline CDR1 reads SGHTS; CDR2 reads YDEGEE. The CDR3 is 16 residues long. CDR3 in amino acids: CASSLAKLSGANVLTF. DNA for the CDR3: TGTGCCAGCAGCTTGGCTAAACTTTCTGGGGCCAACGTCCTGACTTTC.

V gene TRBV2 combines with J gene TRBJ1-6, with 7 bases aligning to TRBD1. The CDR3 runs to 15 residues. Germline V gene sequence: CDR1 SNHLY, CDR2 FYNNEI. With V trimmed by 7 bases and J by 11 bases, 14 bases remained unmatched. This CDR3 is CASNPTGTGTPPLHF. The CDR3 DNA is TGTGCCAGCAACCCGACAGGGACGGGTACTCCACCCCTCCACTTT.

CDR3 DNA: TGTGCCACCAGTGATTTCGGGAACATTCAGTACTTC. Translated: CATSDFGNIQYF. The chain carries TRBV24-1 and TRBJ2-4; D not resolved. This CDR3 has 12 amino acids. Trimming removed 1 base from V and 7 bases from J, with 4 bases in between. The germline CDR1 and CDR2 sequences are KGHDR and SFDVKD.

The J gene is TRBJ1-1, the V gene TRBV7-9; no clear D. CDR3 length: 16 residues. Trimming removed 3 bases at V and 7 bases at J, with 21 bases between. Looked up from germline, CDR1 is SEHNR and CDR2 is FQNEAQ (reference sequence). CDR3: CASSFLSQTPTIEAFF. DNA of the CDR3: TGTGCCAGCAGCTTTCTCTCCCAGACGCCGACCATTGAAGCTTTCTTT.

This clone was seen more than once but under ten times. The gene calls are TRBV5-6 and TRBJ1-3, with D tentatively TRBD1 (6 bases). With 0 bases removed from V and 6 bases from J, the gap between germline ends came to 10 bases. CDR3 length equals 14 residues. Germline V gene data show CDR1 as SGHDT and CDR2 as YYEEEE. The CDR3 sequence: CASSLEQGSNTIYF. The CDR3 nucleotides read TGTGCCAGCAGCTTGGAACAGGGCTCAAACACCATATATTTT.

This sequence joins TRBV4-2 and TRBJ1-1, with a weak D call TRBD1 (6 bases). The CDR3 has 16 amino acids. Trimming removed 3 bases from V and 2 bases from J, with 16 bases in between. The germline CDR1 and CDR2 sequences are LGHNA and YNFKEQ. Here the CDR3 DNA reads TGTGCCAGCAGCCACGGCTTAAGACAGGCAAACACTGAAGCTTTCTTT. Translated: CASSHGLRQANTEAFF.

The chain combines TRBV5-4 with TRBJ1-2; TRBD1 agrees at 8 bases. The J segment lost 5 bases and the V segment lost 0 bases, leaving 3 bases of the junction unmatched. The CDR3 has 14 amino acids. The germline V gene has CDR1 SGHNT and CDR2 YYREEE (reference sequence). The CDR3 DNA is TGTGCCAGCAGCTTGGGGGACAGGTCGTATGGCTACACCTTC. As protein: CASSLGDRSYGYTF.

The chain carries TRBV7-9 and TRBJ2-5, with 12 bases lining up with TRBD2. Germline values: CDR1 SEHNR, CDR2 FQNEAQ (reference sequence). The junction had 1 base not matched to a gene; V was cut back by 3 bases and J by 2 bases. The CDR3 has 15 amino acids. CDR3 DNA: TGTGCCAGCAGCTTGACTAGCGGGGGACAAGAGACCCAGTACTTC. Translation: CASSLTSGGQETQYF.

The chain couples TRBV28 to TRBJ1-1, with 7 bases aligning to TRBD1. Per the germline V gene, CDR1 is MDHEN and CDR2 is SYDVKM. V dropped 3 bases and J dropped 1; count of bases not matched to a gene: 2. The CDR3 is made up of 14 amino acids. The DNA of the CDR3 is TGTGCCAGCAGTTTTCAGGGGGGGAACACTGAAGCTTTCTTT. This encodes CASSFQGGNTEAFF. The full variable domain, rest sourced from reference TRBV28 and TRBJ1-1, is DVKVTQSSRYLVKRTGEKVFLECVQDMDHENMFWYRQDPGLGLRLIYFSYDVKMKEKGDIPEGYSVSREKKERFSLILESASTNQTSMYLCASSFQGGNTEAFFGQGTRLTVV.

This sequence joins TRBV18 and TRBJ1-5; TRBD1 agrees at 10 bases. V dropped 6 bases and J dropped 12; count of bases not matched to a gene: 5. Germline values: CDR1 KGHSH, CDR2 LQKENI. The CDR3 sequence is 12 residues long. CDR3 DNA sequence: TGTGCCAGCTCCCGGACAGGGGGTGGCCAGCATTTT. Its protein is CASSRTGGGQHF.

The rearrangement uses TRBV30 and TRBJ1-6, with D perhaps matching TRBD1 (5 bases). Germline assignment: CDR1 GTSNPN and CDR2 SVGIG (reference sequence). The length of the CDR3 is 13 residues. The V end lost 4 bases, the J end lost 2 bases, and 6 bases lay between the germline ends. CDR3 protein: CAWKGTYNSPLHF. In DNA, the CDR3 is TGTGCCTGGAAGGGGACCTATAATTCACCCCTCCACTTT.

The V and J genes are TRBV11-1 and TRBJ2-5; D is unresolved. V gave up 8 bases and J gave up 5 bases, with 12 bases separating them. Germline-derived CDR1 and CDR2 are SGHAT and FQDESV (reference sequence). The CDR3 consists of 12 residues. CDR3 region: CASSGGLETQYF. In DNA, the CDR3 is TGTGCCAGCTCGGGCGGCCTGGAGACCCAGTACTTC.

This chain uses TRBV29-1 with TRBJ2-7; 13 positions agree with TRBD2. V trimming: 6 bases; J trimming: 5 bases; junction bases outside the gene matches: 7. The CDR3 length is 14 residues. The germline V gene has CDR1 SQVTM and CDR2 ANQGSEA. In DNA, the CDR3 is TGCAGCGTAACCGGGACTAGCGGGATTCACGAGCAGTACTTC. Its translation: CSVTGTSGIHEQYF.

Concerning this clone: Distinct nucleotide sequences in the sample also encode this CDR3. The chain has TRBV28 and TRBJ2-7; unclear D gene. This CDR3 has 11 amino acids. V lost 3 bases and J lost 3, with 3 bases in between. CDR1 and CDR2 from the germline V gene are MDHEN and SYDVKM. The CDR3 DNA sequence: TGTGCCAGCAGTTTTGGCTACGAGCAGTACTTC. Amino acid sequence: CASSFGYEQYF. The full variable domain, its missing parts supplied by reference TRBV28 and TRBJ2-7, is DVKVTQSSRYLVKRTGEKVFLECVQDMDHENMFWYRQDPGLGLRLIYFSYDVKMKEKGDIPEGYSVSREKKERFSLILESASTNQTSMYLCASSFGYEQYFGPGTRLTVT.

The chain is built from TRBV5-4 and TRBJ2-5; possibly TRBD1 for D (6 bases). Trimming removed 4 bases at V and 1 base at J, with 14 bases between. This CDR3 contains 15 residues. Germline CDR1 is SGHNT and CDR2 is YYREEE (reference sequence). The CDR3 region has the DNA TGTGCCAGCAGCACCAGGGGTACGAGCCAAGAGACCCAGTACTTC. Translated, it gives CASSTRGTSQETQYF. Supplemented by reference TRBV5-4 and TRBJ2-5, the full variable domain reads ETGVTQSPTHLIKTRGQQVTLRCSSQSGHNTVSWYQQALGQGPQFIFQYYREEENGRGNFPPRFSGLQFPNYSSELNVNALELDDSALYLCASSTRGTSQETQYFGPGTRLLVL.

This chain joins TRBV5-1 and TRBJ2-7, with unresolved D. Germline CDR1 and CDR2: SGHRS and YFSETQ. Deletions cut 3 bases from V and 6 bases from J, with 7 bases between. The CDR3 has 11 amino acids. The CDR3 region has the DNA TGCGCCAGCAGCTCGGAAGGCGAGCAGTACTTC. The encoded protein is CASSSEGEQYF.

The genes are TRBV18 and TRBJ2-5; TRBD1 is a possible D gene (5 bases). CDR1 is KGHSH, CDR2 LQKENI, per germline. V lost 3 bases and J 4 bases, leaving 9 bases between the germline ends. This CDR3 contains 13 residues. Here the CDR3 DNA reads TGTGCCAGCTCACCGTCTCAGGGAGAGACCCAGTACTTC. It translates to CASSPSQGETQYF.

This chain joins TRBV5-6 and TRBJ1-1; D unresolved. Trimming shortened V by 2 bases and J by 1 base, and 6 bases separated the two germline ends. The V gene's germline CDR1 is SGHDT and CDR2 YYEEEE. The CDR3 sequence is 13 residues long. This CDR3 reads CASSFTANTEAFF. The CDR3, as DNA: TGTGCCAGCAGCTTCACAGCGAACACTGAAGCTTTCTTT.

V is TRBV7-9 and J is TRBJ2-1; 7 positions agree with TRBD2. This CDR3 region has 14 residues. V was clipped by 1 base and J by 7 bases; unmatched bases: 4. The germline gives CDR1 SEHNR, CDR2 FQNEAQ (reference sequence). This CDR3 is CASSLDGGVNEQFF. In DNA, the CDR3 is TGTGCCAGCAGCTTAGATGGGGGGGTGAATGAGCAGTTCTTC.

This clone has just one count. The chain combines TRBV14 with TRBJ2-3, with a weak D call TRBD2 (6 bases). The CDR3 contains 17 residues. Germline values: CDR1 SGHDN, CDR2 FVKESK. Trimming pared 0 bases from V and 2 bases from J, leaving 15 bases between. The CDR3 coding sequence is TGTGCCAGCAGCCAAGATTTCGCGGGACCCTTCACAGATACGCAGTATTTT. Translation gives CASSQDFAGPFTDTQYF.

V is TRBV7-9 and J is TRBJ1-4, with D perhaps TRBD1 (6 bases). CDR3 length: 16 residues. The V and J ends lost 1 base and 5 bases respectively, with 14 bases between them. Germline CDR1 reads SEHNR; CDR2 reads FQNEAQ (reference sequence). The CDR3 sequence is CASSLGWGTRNEKLFF. CDR3 nucleotides: TGTGCCAGCAGCTTAGGGTGGGGGACAAGGAATGAAAAACTGTTTTTT.

CDR3 in DNA: TGTGCCAGCAGCCAAGGGCAGGGGACTTCACCCCTCCACTTT. Its translation is CASSQGQGTSPLHF. The rearrangement links TRBV3-1 (or the pseudogene TRBV3-2) to TRBJ1-6; a weak D match, TRBD1 (6 bases). V was cut by 1 base and J by 9 bases, with 10 bases left in between. CDR3 length equals 14 residues. Germline CDR1 and CDR2: LGHDT and YNNKEL (reference sequence).

This rearrangement joins TRBV3-1 (or the pseudogene TRBV3-2) to TRBJ1-2; 7 nucleotides match TRBD1. The junction had 9 bases not matched to a gene; V was cut back by 6 bases and J by 8 bases. Looked up from germline, CDR1 is LGHDT and CDR2 is YNNKEL (reference sequence). The CDR3 is 13 residues long. CDR3 nucleotide sequence: TGTGCCAGCAGACGACAGGGCAAGGACGGCTACACCTTC. Protein product: CASRRQGKDGYTF.

The sample holds one count of this clone. The chain combines TRBV18 with TRBJ1-4, with TRBD1 identical over 7 bases. The CDR3 extends over 13 amino acids. The V gene's germline CDR1 is KGHSH and CDR2 LQKENI. V gave up 7 bases and J gave up 2 bases; unmatched junction bases: 1. This chain's CDR3 is CASLGQTNEKLFF. In DNA form, the CDR3 reads TGTGCCAGCTTGGGACAGACTAATGAAAAACTGTTTTTT.

The chain employs TRBV18 and TRBJ2-3; TRBD1 might be the D (7 bases). CDR3 length: 19 amino acids. V shed 0 bases and J shed 1 base, with 20 bases lying between them. The germline CDR1 and CDR2 sequences are KGHSH and LQKENI. DNA for the CDR3: TGTGCCAGCTCACCACCATTACTAGCCCGACAGGGCGGCACAGATACGCAGTATTTT. Its protein is CASSPPLLARQGGTDTQYF.

The CDR3 bases are TGTGCCAGCAGTTACTCGGGAACACGTGCAGATACGCAGTATTTT. This translates into CASSYSGTRADTQYF. The genes are TRBV6-5 and TRBJ2-3, with no clear D. V was shortened by 0 bases and J by 4 bases, with 11 bases between the two germline ends. CDR1 and CDR2 from the germline V gene are MNHEY and SVGAGI. CDR3 length equals 15 residues.

This chain connects TRBV9 to TRBJ2-1; 8 bases fit TRBD2. The CDR3 runs to 17 residues. Per germline, CDR1 SGDLS and CDR2 YYNGEE. With V trimmed by 4 bases and J by 6 bases, 15 bases remained unmatched. This chain's CDR3 is CASSKIQREKGGNEQFF. DNA for the CDR3: TGTGCCAGCAGCAAAATTCAGCGGGAGAAAGGTGGCAATGAGCAGTTCTTC.

V and J are TRBV6-1 and TRBJ1-6, with TRBD1 as a possible D gene (5 bases). With 2 bases removed from V and 6 bases from J, the gap between germline ends came to 8 bases. The CDR3 is 14 amino acids. CDR1 is MNHNS and CDR2 is SASEGT in the germline V gene. As DNA, the CDR3 is TGTGCCAGCAGTGAAAGGGGTGGTAATTCACCCCTCCACTTT. Its translation is CASSERGGNSPLHF.

The chain recombines TRBV9 with TRBJ1-6, with a weak D call TRBD1 (5 bases). Germline values: CDR1 SGDLS, CDR2 YYNGEE. V was trimmed by 2 bases and J by 9 bases, leaving 9 bases between them. The CDR3 length is 13 residues. The CDR3 DNA reads TGTGCCAGCAGCGTCGAAGGGGTTTCACCCCTCCACTTT. Encoded protein: CASSVEGVSPLHF. The entire variable domain, with the rest obtained from reference TRBV9 and TRBJ1-6, is as follows: DSGVTQTPKHLITATGQRVTLRCSPRSGDLSVYWYQQSLDQGLQFLIQYYNGEERAKGNILERFSAQQFPDLHSELNLSSLELGDSALYFCASSVEGVSPLHFGNGTRLTVT.